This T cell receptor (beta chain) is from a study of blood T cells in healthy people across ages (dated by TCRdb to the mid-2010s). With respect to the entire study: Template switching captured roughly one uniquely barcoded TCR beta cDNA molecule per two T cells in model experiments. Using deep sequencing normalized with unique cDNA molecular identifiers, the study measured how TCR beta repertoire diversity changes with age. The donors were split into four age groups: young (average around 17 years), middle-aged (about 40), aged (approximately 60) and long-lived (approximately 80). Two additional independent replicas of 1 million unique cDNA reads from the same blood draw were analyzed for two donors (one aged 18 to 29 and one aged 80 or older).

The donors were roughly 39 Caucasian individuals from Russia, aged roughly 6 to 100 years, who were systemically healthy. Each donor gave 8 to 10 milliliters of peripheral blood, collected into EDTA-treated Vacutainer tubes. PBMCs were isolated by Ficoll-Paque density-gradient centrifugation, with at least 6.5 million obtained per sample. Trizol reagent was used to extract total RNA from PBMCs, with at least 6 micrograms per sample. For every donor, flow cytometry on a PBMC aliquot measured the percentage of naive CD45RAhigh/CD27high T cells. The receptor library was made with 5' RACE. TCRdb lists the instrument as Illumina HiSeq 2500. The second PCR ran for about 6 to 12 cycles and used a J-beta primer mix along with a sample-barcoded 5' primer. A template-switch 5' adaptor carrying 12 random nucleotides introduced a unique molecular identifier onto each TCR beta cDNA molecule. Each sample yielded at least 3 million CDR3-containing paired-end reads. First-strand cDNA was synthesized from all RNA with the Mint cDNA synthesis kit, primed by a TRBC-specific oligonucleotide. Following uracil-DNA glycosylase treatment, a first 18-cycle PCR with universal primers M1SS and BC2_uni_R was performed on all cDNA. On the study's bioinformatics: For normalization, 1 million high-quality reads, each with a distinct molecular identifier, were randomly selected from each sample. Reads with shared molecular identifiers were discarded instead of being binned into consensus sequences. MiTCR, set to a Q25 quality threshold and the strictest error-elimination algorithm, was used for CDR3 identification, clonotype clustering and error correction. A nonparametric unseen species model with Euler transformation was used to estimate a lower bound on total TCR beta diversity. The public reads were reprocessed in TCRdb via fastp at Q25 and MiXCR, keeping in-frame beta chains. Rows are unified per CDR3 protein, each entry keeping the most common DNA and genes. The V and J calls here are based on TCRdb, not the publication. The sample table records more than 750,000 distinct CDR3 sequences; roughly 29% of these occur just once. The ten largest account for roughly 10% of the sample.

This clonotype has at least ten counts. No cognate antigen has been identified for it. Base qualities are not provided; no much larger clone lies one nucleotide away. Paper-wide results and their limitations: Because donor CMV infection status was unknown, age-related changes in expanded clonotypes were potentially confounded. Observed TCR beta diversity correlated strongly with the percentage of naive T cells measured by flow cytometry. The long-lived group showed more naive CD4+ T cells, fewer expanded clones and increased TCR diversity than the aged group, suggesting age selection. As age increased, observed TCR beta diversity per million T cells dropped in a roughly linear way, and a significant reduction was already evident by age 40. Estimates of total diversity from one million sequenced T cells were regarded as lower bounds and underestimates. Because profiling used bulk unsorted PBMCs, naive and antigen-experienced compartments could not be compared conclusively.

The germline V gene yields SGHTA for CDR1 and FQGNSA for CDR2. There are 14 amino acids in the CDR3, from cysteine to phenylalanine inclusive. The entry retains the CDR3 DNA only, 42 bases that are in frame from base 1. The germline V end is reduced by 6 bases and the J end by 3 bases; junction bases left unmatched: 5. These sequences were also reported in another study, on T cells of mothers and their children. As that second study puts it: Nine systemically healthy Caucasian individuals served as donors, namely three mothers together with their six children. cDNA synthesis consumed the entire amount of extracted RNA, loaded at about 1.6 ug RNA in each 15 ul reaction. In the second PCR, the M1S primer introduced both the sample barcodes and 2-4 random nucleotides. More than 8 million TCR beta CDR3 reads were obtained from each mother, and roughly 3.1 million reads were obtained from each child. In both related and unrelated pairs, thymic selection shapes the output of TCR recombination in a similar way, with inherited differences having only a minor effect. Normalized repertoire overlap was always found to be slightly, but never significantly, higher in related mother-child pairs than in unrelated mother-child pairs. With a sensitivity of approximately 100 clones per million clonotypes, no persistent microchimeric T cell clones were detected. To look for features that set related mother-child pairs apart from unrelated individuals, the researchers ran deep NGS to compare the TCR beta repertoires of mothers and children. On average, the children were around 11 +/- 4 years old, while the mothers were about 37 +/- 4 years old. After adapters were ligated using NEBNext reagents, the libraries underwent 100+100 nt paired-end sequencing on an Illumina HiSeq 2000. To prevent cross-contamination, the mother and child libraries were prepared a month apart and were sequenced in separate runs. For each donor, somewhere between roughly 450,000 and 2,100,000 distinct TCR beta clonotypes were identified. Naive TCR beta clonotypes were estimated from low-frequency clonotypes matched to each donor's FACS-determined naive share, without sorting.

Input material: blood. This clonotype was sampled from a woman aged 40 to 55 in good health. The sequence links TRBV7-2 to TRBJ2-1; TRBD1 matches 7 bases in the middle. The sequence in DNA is TGTGCCAGCAGTCCGGGACAGAACTACAATGAGCAGTTCTTC. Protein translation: CASSPGQNYNEQFF. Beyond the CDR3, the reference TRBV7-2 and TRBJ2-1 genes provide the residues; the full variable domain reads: GAGVSQSPSNKVTEKGKDVELRCDPISGHTALYWYRQSLGQGLEFLIYFQGNSAPDKSGLPSDRFSAERTGGSVSTLTIQRTQQEDSAVYLCASSPGQNYNEQFFGPGTRLTVL.